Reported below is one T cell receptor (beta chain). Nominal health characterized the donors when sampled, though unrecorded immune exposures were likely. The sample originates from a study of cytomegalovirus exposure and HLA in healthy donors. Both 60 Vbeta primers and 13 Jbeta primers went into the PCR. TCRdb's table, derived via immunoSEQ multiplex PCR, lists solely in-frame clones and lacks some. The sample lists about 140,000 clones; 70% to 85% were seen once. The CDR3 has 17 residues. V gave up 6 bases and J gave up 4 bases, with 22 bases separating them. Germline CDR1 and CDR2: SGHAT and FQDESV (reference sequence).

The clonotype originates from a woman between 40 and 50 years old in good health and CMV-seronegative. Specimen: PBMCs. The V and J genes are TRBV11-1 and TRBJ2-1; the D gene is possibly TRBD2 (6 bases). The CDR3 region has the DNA TGTGCCAGCAGGATGTACCGCGGGGTCGCCCCTTACAATGAGCAGTTCTTC. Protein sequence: CASRMYRGVAPYNEQFF.